These T cell receptor beta chains were read from a single sample in a study of cytomegalovirus exposure and HLA in healthy donors. The assay was immunoSEQ multiplex PCR, and TCRdb's table has in-frame clones only and misses some. Among approximately 250,000 clones listed, more than 75% were seen once. Sequenced material: PBMCs. The receptor source for this set is a girl aged 2-10 years in good health and CMV-seronegative. The CDR3 runs from the conserved cysteine through the conserved F or W. The D gene is left open where the match is weak. Where a row states a size, it is once, few, many or the class of an expanded clone; other rows omit it.

>TRBD1|TRBV4-1|-|TRBJ1-1
TGCGCCAGCAGCCGGGCAGACAGGGGGAACACTGAAGCTTTCTTT
CASSRADRGNTEAFF
>-|TRBV19|-|TRBJ2-7
TGTGCCAGTAGTATAGTGGTCTCTGCAGGGGCCTACGAGCAGTACTTC
CASSIVVSAGAYEQYF
>-|TRBV5-6|-|TRBJ2-5
TGTGCCAGCAGCTCTCTCGAGGTCCGTAATCGTGAGACCCAGTACTTC
CASSSLEVRNRETQYF
>TRBD2|TRBV6-9|-|TRBJ2-1
TGTGCCAGCAGTTCGGGACTAACCGTTTACAATGAGCAGTTCTTC
CASSSGLTVYNEQFF
>-|TRBV5-8|once|TRBJ2-7
TGTGCCAGCAGCTTGCAGCGACCCTACGAGCAGTACTTC
CASSLQRPYEQYF
>-|TRBV4-1|-|TRBJ2-3
TGCGCCAGCAGCCAAGATGGCGGCCCACTTAGCACAGATACGCAGTATTTT
CASSQDGGPLSTDTQYF
>TRBD1|TRBV27|-|TRBJ1-4
TGTGCCAGCAGTAGTAGGGACAGACCTAATGAAAAACTGTTTTTT
CASSSRDRPNEKLFF
>TRBD1|TRBV28|few|TRBJ1-2
TGTGCCAGCAGTTTAGGGGGACAGGGGGCTAAGACCTTC
CASSLGGQGAKTF
>TRBD1|TRBV5-1|-|TRBJ1-1
TGCGCCAGCAGCTTAAACAGGGGGGACGGCACTGAAGCTTTCTTT
CASSLNRGDGTEAFF
>TRBD2|TRBV7-8|-|TRBJ2-2
TGTGCCAGCAGCTCCGCTAGCGGGAGGGCCGAGAGCGGGGAGCTGTTTTTT
CASSSASGRAESGELFF
>-|TRBV6-5|-|TRBJ1-2
TGTGCCAGCAGTTACTCGACAGAAATTTACTATGGCTACACCTTC
CASSYSTEIYYGYTF
>-|TRBV6-6|-|TRBJ2-1
TGTGCCAGCAGTTATCAGGGGCCGTACAATGAGCAGTTCTTC
CASSYQGPYNEQFF
>TRBD2|TRBV19|-|TRBJ2-2
TGTGCCAGTAGTAATGCCGGAAGCGGGAGGCCCTTGAACACCGGGGAGCTGTTTTTT
CASSNAGSGRPLNTGELFF
>-|TRBV30|once|TRBJ1-3
TGTGCCTGGATGTACAGGGCCTTCTCTGGAAACACCATATATTTT
CAWMYRAFSGNTIYF
>TRBD2|TRBV5-1|-|TRBJ2-5
TGCGCCAGCAGCTTGGGGGGGGGCCAAGAGACCCAGTACTTC
CASSLGGGQETQYF
>TRBD2|TRBV6-1|once|TRBJ2-1
TGTGCCAGCAGTGATTTTTTGGCGACTAGCGGATCCTACAATGAGCAGTTCTTC
CASSDFLATSGSYNEQFF
>TRBD2|TRBV30|-|TRBJ2-7
TGTGCGCAAGGGAAGGGGCGGACTAGCGGGAGGGCCTACGAGCAGTACTTC
CAQGKGRTSGRAYEQYF
>TRBD2|TRBV27|-|TRBJ2-7
TGTGCCAGCAGTTTCTCCACTAGCGGGATTGCCTACGAGCAGTACTTC
CASSFSTSGIAYEQYF
>TRBD1|TRBV6-1|-|TRBJ2-7
TGTGCCAGCAGCGATCTAACACAGGGGGCCTACGAGCAGTACTTC
CASSDLTQGAYEQYF
>TRBD2|TRBV10-3|-|TRBJ2-1
TGTGCCATCAGTGAGAGCGGGAGGGCCTCCTACAATGAGCAGTTCTTC
CAISESGRASYNEQFF
>-|TRBV6-5|-|TRBJ1-1
TGTGCCAGCAGTTACTCGAGAACAGGGACGGGGACTGAAGCTTTCTTT
CASSYSRTGTGTEAFF
>-|TRBV12-5|-|TRBJ2-3
TGTGCTAGTGGTCCGCCAGAGAGTACTAGCCTTTCCCTCCTCACGGATACGCAGTATTTT
CASGPPESTSLSLLTDTQYF
>TRBD1|TRBV9|-|TRBJ2-5
TGTGCCAGCAGCGTACAGGGGGCGGAAGAGACCCAGTACTTC
CASSVQGAEETQYF
>TRBD2|TRBV10-3|-|TRBJ2-3
TGTGCCATCAGCGCCACCCTAGCGGACACAGATACGCAGTATTTT
CAISATLADTDTQYF
>-|TRBV5-4|once|TRBJ2-3
TGTGCCAGCAGACCGGACCGGGGTAGCACAGATACGCAGTATTTT
CASRPDRGSTDTQYF
>TRBD2|TRBV5-6|few|TRBJ2-7
TGTGCCAGCAGCTCATTGTCGGGAGGGACTTCCGTGCGAGACTTC
CASSSLSGGTSVRDF
>TRBD1|TRBV7-9|once|TRBJ1-1
TGTGCCAGCAGCCGAACCGACAGGGCGAACACTGAAGCTTTCTTT
CASSRTDRANTEAFF
>-|TRBV15|-|TRBJ2-2
TGTGCCACCAGCAAAATTAGGAACACCGGGGAGCTGTTTTTT
CATSKIRNTGELFF
>TRBD1|TRBV10-3|-|TRBJ2-2
TGTGCCATCAGTGAGTCTGAAGGGACAGGGTATCACACCGGGGAGCTGTTTTTT
CAISESEGTGYHTGELFF
>-|TRBV10-3|-|TRBJ2-3
TGTGCCATCAGTGAGTCGATAGCATCTAGCACAGATACGCAGTATTTT
CAISESIASSTDTQYF
>-|TRBV6-5|-|TRBJ1-2
TGTGCCAGCAGTTACTCGTGGGCTTATGGCTACACCTTC
CASSYSWAYGYTF
>-|TRBV19|-|TRBJ1-2
TGTGCCAGTACCAAGGCCCAGGGAGGTGGCTACACCTTC
CASTKAQGGGYTF
>-|TRBV5-1|-|TRBJ2-7
TGCGCCAGCAGCTTGGTAGTAGGGGAGGACGAGCAGTACTTC
CASSLVVGEDEQYF
>TRBD2|TRBV7-2|-|TRBJ2-3
TGTGCCAGCAGCTTCGGACTAGCGGGAGGCACAGATACGCAGTATTTT
CASSFGLAGGTDTQYF
>TRBD1|TRBV6-1|-|TRBJ2-5
TGTGCCAGCAGAGGACAGGGGGGGGATCAAGAGACCCAGTACTTC
CASRGQGGDQETQYF
>TRBD1|TRBV29-1|-|TRBJ1-3
TGCAGCGTATGGACAGGCACTGGAAACACCATATATTTT
CSVWTGTGNTIYF
>TRBD1|TRBV6-1|-|TRBJ2-5
TGTGCCAGTCAGGACAGGCACCAAGAGACCCAGTACTTC
CASQDRHQETQYF
>-|TRBV9|-|TRBJ1-1
TGTGCCAGCAGCGTAGTCCCCCCGGGTGCGAACACTGAAGCTTTCTTT
CASSVVPPGANTEAFF
>-|TRBV4-1|-|TRBJ1-5
TGCGCCAGCAGCCAAGATACCGGGGGTCAGCCCCAGCATTTT
CASSQDTGGQPQHF
>TRBD1|TRBV11-2|-|TRBJ1-5
TGTGCCAGCAGCACGGACAGGAACCAGCCCCAGCATTTT
CASSTDRNQPQHF
>-|TRBV7-9|-|TRBJ2-2
TGTGCCAGCGGGGATAGTCACCCGAACACCGGGGAGCTGCTTTTT
CASGDSHPNTGELLF
>TRBD1|TRBV19|once|TRBJ2-7
TGTGCCAGTAGTCTCCGGGACAGAGCCTACGAGCAGTACTTC
CASSLRDRAYEQYF
>-|TRBV6-5|-|TRBJ2-1
TGTGCCAGCAGTCCGGGGAATGAGCAGTTCTTC
CASSPGNEQFF
>-|TRBV29-1|-|TRBJ2-7
TGCAGCGTTGAAGATCAAAGGGAGAGGACGTACGAGCAGTACTTC
CSVEDQRERTYEQYF
>TRBD2|TRBV7-2|-|TRBJ2-1
TGTGCCAGCAGCCCCGGGGGGGCAGCCTACAATGAGCAGTTCTTC
CASSPGGAAYNEQFF
>-|TRBV18|-|TRBJ1-2
TGTGCCAGCTCACCCCCTAGTGTCGGCTATGGCTACACCTTC
CASSPPSVGYGYTF
>-|TRBV5-4|-|TRBJ2-3
TGTGCCAGCAGCTTGGACGCAGCGCCTAGCACAGATACGCAGTATTTT
CASSLDAAPSTDTQYF
>TRBD1|TRBV9|-|TRBJ2-7
TGTGCCAGCAGCGTAGGGGACAGTCAACTCTACGAGCAGTACTTC
CASSVGDSQLYEQYF
>TRBD2|TRBV7-9|-|TRBJ2-4
TGTGCCAGCAGCCGATCAGATATAACTAGCGGGGGGGCGTGGTACATTCAGTACTTC
CASSRSDITSGGAWYIQYF
>-|TRBV19|-|TRBJ1-2
TGTGCCAGTACGGTGGAGTTTAACTATGGCTACACCTTC
CASTVEFNYGYTF
>-|TRBV11-2|-|TRBJ1-3
TGTGCCAGCAGCATACAGGGATCCGGAAACACCATATATTTT
CASSIQGSGNTIYF
>-|TRBV19|-|TRBJ1-1
TGTGCCAGTAGTATAGATCTAGCAAACACTGAAGCTTTCTTT
CASSIDLANTEAFF
>TRBD2|TRBV10-2|-|TRBJ2-3
TGCGCCACTGCGACTAGCGGGAGGGCCGGGGGTACGCAGTATTTT
CATATSGRAGGTQYF
>-|TRBV11-2|once|TRBJ1-6
TGTGCCAGCAGCTTAGATTGGGGCAGACTCAATTCACCCCTCCACTTT
CASSLDWGRLNSPLHF
>TRBD2|TRBV30|-|TRBJ2-1
TGTGCCTGGAGTGTACGTCCAGCGGGAAGGAACAATGAGCAGTTCTTC
CAWSVRPAGRNNEQFF
>-|TRBV29-1|-|TRBJ1-1
TGCAGCGTCCCAGGGTCTGAAGCTTTCTTT
CSVPGSEAFF
>-|TRBV18|-|TRBJ1-1
TGTGCCAGCTCACCATTTGCGGAGAACACTGAAGCTTTCTTT
CASSPFAENTEAFF
>TRBD2|TRBV5-1|-|TRBJ2-1
TGCGCCAGCAGCGATCTAGCGGGGGGGCGGAATGAGCAGTTCTTC
CASSDLAGGRNEQFF
>-|TRBV30|-|TRBJ2-7
TGTGCCTGGAGTGTAGGCGGATCGGTCCATGAGCAGTACTTC
CAWSVGGSVHEQYF
>TRBD1|TRBV30|-|TRBJ1-3
TGTGCCTGGAGCATTATTAGGGGGCATTCTGGAAACACCATATATTTT
CAWSIIRGHSGNTIYF